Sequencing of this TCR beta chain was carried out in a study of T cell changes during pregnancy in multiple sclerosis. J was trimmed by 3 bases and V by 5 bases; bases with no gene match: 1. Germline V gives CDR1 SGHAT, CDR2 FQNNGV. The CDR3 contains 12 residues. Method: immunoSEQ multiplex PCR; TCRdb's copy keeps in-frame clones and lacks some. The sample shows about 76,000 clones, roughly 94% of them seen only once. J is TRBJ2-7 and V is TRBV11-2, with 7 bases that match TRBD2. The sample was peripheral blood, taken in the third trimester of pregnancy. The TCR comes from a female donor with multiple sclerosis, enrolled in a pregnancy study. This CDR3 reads CASSGGGYEQYF. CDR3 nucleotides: TGTGCCAGCAGCGGGGGGGGCTACGAGCAGTACTTC.